One and the same sample provided the 9 T cell receptor beta chains below, sequenced in a study of cytomegalovirus exposure and HLA in healthy donors. The PCR used 60 Vbeta and 13 Jbeta primers. Data came from immunoSEQ multiplex PCR; TCRdb stores just in-frame clones and leaves some out. The table has about 97,000 clones, around 78% seen once. Sequenced input: PBMCs. The source of these receptors is a man in his forties in good health and CMV-seronegative.

The genes are TRBV11-1 and TRBJ2-7, with 8 nucleotides matching TRBD1. V dropped 5 bases and J dropped 6; count of bases not matched to a gene: 9. Germline V gene lookup returns CDR1 SGHAT and CDR2 FQDESV (reference sequence). The CDR3 is 14 residues long. The CDR3, as DNA: TGTGCCAGCAGCCCTTGGACAGGGCCAGGCGAGCAGTACTTC. Amino acid sequence: CASSPWTGPGEQYF. Based on the CDR3 plus reference TRBV11-1 and TRBJ2-7, the full variable domain is EAEVAQSPRYKITEKSQAVAFWCDPISGHATLYWYRQILGQGPELLVQFQDESVVDDSQLPKDRFSAERLKGVDSTLKIQPAELGDSAMYLCASSPWTGPGEQYFGPGTRLTVT.

This clone was seen only once. J is TRBJ2-3 and V is TRBV6-4; TRBD2 matches at 8 bases. The CDR3 runs 15 residues. V gave up 1 base and J gave up 4 bases; unmatched junction bases: 4. CDR1 is MRHNA and CDR2 is SNTAGT in the germline V gene. The CDR3 loop reads CASSDFGGASDTQYF. Here the CDR3 DNA reads TGTGCCAGCAGTGACTTCGGGGGGGCCTCAGATACGCAGTATTTT.

The V gene is TRBV4-3, the J gene TRBJ2-1; TRBD1 matches 8 bases. Germline assignment: CDR1 LGHNA and CDR2 YSLEER. This CDR3 is 13 amino acids long. J gave up 10 bases and V 1 base, and 3 bases lay outside the gene matches. CDR3 DNA: TGCGCCAGCAGCCAAGCAAGGGACAGGGAGCAGTTCTTC. This translates into CASSQARDREQFF.

This clone is a singleton in its sample. The chain links TRBV23-1 to TRBJ2-4; weak D call: TRBD1 (6 bases). Being an ORF, TRBV23-1 has a function that is uncertain. The CDR3 has 16 residues. Trimming took off 9 bases at V and 1 base at J, with 19 bases between the two ends. For the CDR3, the DNA is TGCGCCAGTACGTTTAGGACAGTAAGGGCCAAAAACATTCAGTACTTC. It encodes CASTFRTVRAKNIQYF.

The gene calls are TRBV6-6 and TRBJ1-1, with D tentatively TRBD1 (6 bases). The CDR3 spans 13 residues. The germline V and J ends were trimmed by 5 bases and 0 bases, with 7 bases remaining between them. From germline, CDR1 is MNHNY and CDR2 SVGAGI (reference sequence). CDR3 loop: CASSPGVNTEAFF. In DNA, the CDR3 is TGTGCCAGCAGTCCAGGGGTGAACACTGAAGCTTTCTTT.

The chain couples TRBV14 to TRBJ2-7, with 9 bases aligning to TRBD1. CDR1 and CDR2 from the germline V gene are SGHDN and FVKESK. J was trimmed by 2 bases and V by 4 bases; bases with no gene match: 12. The CDR3 length is 17 residues. The CDR3 loop is CASSLTYTGGLPYEQYF. In nucleotides, the CDR3 is TGTGCCAGCAGCCTTACGTACACAGGGGGCCTTCCCTACGAGCAGTACTTC. Variable domain in full (rest from reference TRBV14 and TRBJ2-7): EAGVTQFPSHSVIEKGQTVTLRCDPISGHDNLYWYRRVMGKEIKFLLHFVKESKQDESGMPNNRFLAERTGGTYSTLKVQPAELEDSGVYFCASSLTYTGGLPYEQYFGPGTRLTVT.

This clone was detected only a few times. The chain combines TRBV10-1 with TRBJ1-6; possibly TRBD1 for D (5 bases). This CDR3 region has 17 residues. The V end lost 4 bases, the J end lost 6 bases, and 19 bases lay between the germline ends. CDR1 WNHNN and CDR2 SYGVQD come from the germline V gene (reference sequence). For the CDR3, the DNA is TGCGCCAGCAGTGTAAATTCAGACAGAGCCCTTAATTCACCCCTCCACTTT. Its protein product is CASSVNSDRALNSPLHF.

The rearrangement joins TRBV5-1 to TRBJ2-1; TRBD2 aligns across 11 bases. This CDR3 spans 17 amino acids. The J segment lost 0 bases and the V segment lost 0 bases, leaving 2 bases of the junction unmatched. Germline V gene data show CDR1 as SGHRS and CDR2 as YFSETQ. The CDR3 here is CASSLELAGGSYNEQFF. As DNA, the CDR3 is TGCGCCAGCAGCTTGGAGCTAGCGGGGGGCTCCTACAATGAGCAGTTCTTC. Combining the CDR3 with reference TRBV5-1 and TRBJ2-1 gives the whole variable domain KAGVTQTPRYLIKTRGQQVTLSCSPISGHRSVSWYQQTPGQGLQFLFEYFSETQRNKGNFPGRFSGRQFSNSRSEMNVSTLELGDSALYLCASSLELAGGSYNEQFFGPGTRLTVL.

Concerning this clone: One end of the junction fails to match germline, which may point to a read error. The chain has TRBV7-9 and TRBJ1-1; D is perhaps TRBD1 (5 bases). This CDR3 region has 12 residues. CDR1 SEHNR and CDR2 FQNEAQ come from the germline V gene (reference sequence). The CDR3 reads CSSSTGNTEAFF. The CDR3 DNA sequence: TGTTCCAGCAGCACAGGGAACACTGAAGCTTTCTTT.